The T cell receptor (beta chain) described here comes from a study of blood T cell repertoires in COVID-19. This CDR3 contains 15 residues. From germline, CDR1 is SGHVS and CDR2 FNYEAQ. V lost 2 bases, J lost 6 bases, and 13 bases lay in between. Clones were sequenced by immunoSEQ multiplex PCR, and TCRdb holds only the in-frame ones, with some missing. This sample has about 59,000 clones, with around 90% found just once. The clonotype was recovered from an elderly man with acute or convalescent COVID-19. Sequencing used peripheral blood. The chain employs TRBV7-6 and TRBJ2-2; possibly TRBD2 for D (6 bases). The CDR3 DNA reads TGTGCCAGCAGCTTAAGGGGCAGCGGGCCCGGGGAGCTGTTTTTT. Encoded protein: CASSLRGSGPGELFF. Based on the CDR3 plus reference TRBV7-6 and TRBJ2-2, the full variable domain is GAGVSQSPRYKVTKRGQDVALRCDPISGHVSLYWYRQALGQGPEFLTYFNYEAQQDKSGLPNDRFSAERPEGSISTLTIQRTEQRDSAMYRCASSLRGSGPGELFFGEGSRLTVL.